This entry lists 3 T cell receptor beta chains sequenced from one sample in a study of blood T cell repertoires in COVID-19. Sequencing was performed with immunoSEQ multiplex PCR; in TCRdb, only in-frame clones are kept and a portion is missing. The sample has 200,000 to 250,000 clones; 70% to 90% are singletons. Sample: PBMCs or T cells enriched from blood (not recorded which). Receptors were obtained from a man under 40 who had recovered from COVID-19.

The chain employs TRBV11-2 and TRBJ1-1, with unresolved D. The CDR3 is 13 amino acids. Germline V gives CDR1 SGHAT, CDR2 FQNNGV. The germline V and J ends were trimmed by 4 bases and 4 bases, with 10 bases remaining between them. The chain's CDR3 is CASSSEAGTEAFF. CDR3 sequence (DNA): TGTGCCAGCAGCTCGGAGGCCGGCACTGAAGCTTTCTTT.

The chain uses TRBV27 and TRBJ1-1, with D perhaps TRBD1 (5 bases). The ends were cut back, 0 bases at V and 11 bases at J, with 16 bases in the middle. The CDR3 covers 14 residues. Germline CDR1 is MNHEY and CDR2 is SMNVEV (reference sequence). In DNA, the CDR3 is TGTGCCAGCAGTTTATCCGTGTTCGCAGGGCTCGCTTTCTTT. It yields the protein CASSLSVFAGLAFF.

The chain links TRBV27 to TRBJ1-5; TRBD1 might be the D (6 bases). The V and J ends lost 6 bases and 5 bases respectively, with 17 bases between them. CDR1 and CDR2 (germline): MNHEY, SMNVEV (reference sequence). The CDR3 totals 15 residues. CDR3: CASRPNPDSYQPQHF. In nucleotides, the CDR3 is TGTGCCAGCAGACCCAACCCGGACAGTTATCAGCCCCAGCATTTT.